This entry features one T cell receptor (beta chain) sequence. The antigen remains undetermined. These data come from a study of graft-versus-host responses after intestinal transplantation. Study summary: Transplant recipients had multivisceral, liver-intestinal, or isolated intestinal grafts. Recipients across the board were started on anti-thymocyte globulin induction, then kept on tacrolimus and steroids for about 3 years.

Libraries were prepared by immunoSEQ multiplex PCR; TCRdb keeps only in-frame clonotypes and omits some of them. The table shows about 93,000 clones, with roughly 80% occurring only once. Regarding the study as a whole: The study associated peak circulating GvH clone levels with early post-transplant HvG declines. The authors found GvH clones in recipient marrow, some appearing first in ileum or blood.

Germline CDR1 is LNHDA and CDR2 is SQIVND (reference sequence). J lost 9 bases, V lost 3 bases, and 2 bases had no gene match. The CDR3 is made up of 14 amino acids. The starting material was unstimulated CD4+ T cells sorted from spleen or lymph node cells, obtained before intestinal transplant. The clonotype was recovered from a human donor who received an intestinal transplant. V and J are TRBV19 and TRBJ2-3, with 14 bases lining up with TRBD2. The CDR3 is CASSMGLAGETQYF. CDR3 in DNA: TGTGCCAGTAGTATGGGACTAGCGGGGGAAACGCAGTATTTT.